These 16 T cell receptor beta chains came from one sample sequenced in a study of beta chain features in type 1 diabetes. Study-wide results and caveats: For Type 1 diabetes patients, all four CD4+ subsets carried TCRB CDR3s that were moderately but significantly shorter.

Expressed TCRB transcripts were sequenced after all isolated RNA was converted to cDNA. Some clones are missing from TCRdb's copy, which holds only in-frame ones; the method was immunoSEQ multiplex PCR. The sample holds some 660,000 clones, roughly 13% seen once. These receptors' targets are unknown. The sequenced material came from naive CD4+ T cells from blood. All receptors derive from a man between 18 and 29 years old with type 1 diabetes.

The V call is TRBV18, the J call TRBJ2-7; D perhaps matches TRBD1 (5 bases). Germline-derived CDR1 and CDR2 are KGHSH and LQKENI. CDR3 length equals 13 residues. Trimming took off 4 bases at V and 4 bases at J, with 11 bases between the two ends. CDR3: CASSLTVIYEQYF. CDR3 sequence (DNA): TGTGCCAGCTCACTGACAGTTATTTACGAGCAGTACTTC.

The genes are TRBV5-1 and TRBJ2-2; 7 nucleotides align to TRBD1. Germline assignment: CDR1 SGHRS and CDR2 YFSETQ. The CDR3 spans 15 residues. Losses at the gene ends were 4 bases for V and 0 bases for J; bases not matched to a gene: 3. As DNA, the CDR3 is TGCGCCAGCAGCATAGGGACAGCGAACACCGGGGAGCTGTTTTTT. Its protein product is CASSIGTANTGELFF.

The chain links TRBV4-1 to TRBJ2-7; D is perhaps TRBD1 or TRBD2 (6 bases each). Germline lookup yields CDR1 MGHRA and CDR2 YSYEKL. This CDR3 region has 16 residues. Trimming cost V 6 bases and J 3 bases, with 21 bases left between them. CDR3 in amino acids: CASRPGARGHIYEQYF. The CDR3 nucleotides are TGCGCCAGCAGGCCTGGGGCCCGGGGGCACATCTACGAGCAGTACTTC.

As concerns this clone: Other DNA sequences within the sample encode an identical CDR3. The chain couples TRBV30 to TRBJ2-7, with a weak D call TRBD2 (6 bases). With 0 bases removed from V and 2 bases from J, the gap between germline ends came to 8 bases. The germline V gene has CDR1 GTSNPN and CDR2 SVGIG (reference sequence). The CDR3 spans 13 residues. DNA of the CDR3: TGTGCCTGGAGTGTCGGAGGGACCTACGAGCAGTACTTC. This sequence encodes CAWSVGGTYEQYF.

The chain employs TRBV30 and TRBJ1-3; maybe TRBD1 (5 bases). Germline V gene lookup returns CDR1 GTSNPN and CDR2 SVGIG (reference sequence). Trimming left V 1 base short and J 1 base short, with 8 bases between. This CDR3 region has 14 residues. Written as DNA, the CDR3 is TGTGCCTGGAGTGGGGGCTTTTCTGGAAACACCATATATTTT. This translates into CAWSGGFSGNTIYF.

This chain joins TRBV7-9 and TRBJ2-6; D ambiguous. V lost 0 bases to trimming and J lost 7 bases, with 16 bases between them. The germline V gene has CDR1 SEHNR and CDR2 FQNEAQ (reference sequence). This CDR3 spans 17 amino acids. The CDR3 DNA sequence: TGTGCCAGCAGCTTAGCGGGTGGTCGTATGGGAGCCAACGTCCTGACTTTC. Amino acids: CASSLAGGRMGANVLTF. The variable domain in full, completed from reference TRBV7-9 and TRBJ2-6, reads DTGVSQNPRHKITKRGQNVTFRCDPISEHNRLYWYRQTLGQGPEFLTYFQNEAQLEKSRLLSDRFSAERPKGSFSTLEIQRTEQGDSAMYLCASSLAGGRMGANVLTFGAGSRLTVL.

This clone was recorded a few times. The chain links TRBV7-2 to TRBJ2-5; TRBD2 might be the D (6 bases). The germline V gene encodes CDR1 SGHTA and CDR2 FQGNSA. The V end lost 3 bases, the J end lost 4 bases, and 15 bases lay between the germline ends. The CDR3 has 15 amino acids. The CDR3 spells CASSLEVRRGETQYF. CDR3 sequence (DNA): TGTGCCAGCAGCTTGGAGGTGCGGAGGGGAGAGACCCAGTACTTC.

Only a few counts were recorded for this clone. V and J are TRBV14 and TRBJ2-1; a possible D gene is TRBD1 (6 bases). The germline V and J ends were trimmed by 4 bases and 10 bases, with 26 bases remaining between them. The length of the CDR3 is 17 residues. Germline values: CDR1 SGHDN, CDR2 FVKESK. CDR3 nucleotide sequence: TGTGCCAGCAGCCTGGACAGTCGTCGTCGGCCAGTAGCAGAGCAGTTCTTC. This translates into CASSLDSRRRPVAEQFF.

The chain is built from TRBV30 and TRBJ1-2; 7 bases fit TRBD1. Germline CDR1 is GTSNPN and CDR2 is SVGIG (reference sequence). CDR3 length: 15 residues. V lost 0 bases to trimming and J lost 4 bases; unmatched junction nucleotides: 8. CDR3 in DNA: TGTGCCTGGAGTGTAATGCCAGGGGGAAGCTATGGCTACACCTTC. Its translation is CAWSVMPGGSYGYTF.

The chain combines TRBV29-1 with TRBJ1-1; 7 bases match TRBD1. This CDR3 contains 13 residues. Germline CDR1 SQVTM, CDR2 ANQGSEA. The ends lost 7 bases at V and 0 bases at J; junction bases unmatched: 5. CDR3 sequence (DNA): TGCAGCGCCTCGGGACAGATGAACACTGAAGCTTTCTTT. Amino acids: CSASGQMNTEAFF.

V gene TRBV11-2 combines with J gene TRBJ1-5, with 8 bases aligning to TRBD1. The CDR3 covers 14 residues. V dropped 1 base and J dropped 9; count of bases not matched to a gene: 5. In germline, CDR1 is SGHAT, CDR2 FQNNGV. Here the CDR3 reads CASSLGQGARPQHF. The CDR3 DNA is TGTGCCAGCAGCTTAGGCCAGGGGGCAAGGCCCCAGCATTTT.

This clone was counted a few times. The genes are TRBV7-3 and TRBJ2-3; perhaps TRBD2 as D (6 bases). The germline V gene has CDR1 SGHTA and CDR2 FQGTGA. The CDR3 totals 13 residues. Trimming took 3 bases from V and 6 from J, leaving 10 bases between them. The CDR3 loop is CASSLPGRDTQYF. The CDR3 DNA reads TGTGCCAGCAGCTTGCCGGGGAGGGATACGCAGTATTTT. Full variable domain (missing parts from reference TRBV7-3 and TRBJ2-3): GAGVSQTPSNKVTEKGKYVELRCDPISGHTALYWYRQSLGQGPEFLIYFQGTGAADDSGLPNDRFFAVRPEGSVSTLKIQRTERGDSAVYLCASSLPGRDTQYFGPGTRLTVL.

The chain joins TRBV6-5 to TRBJ2-2; 8 bases map to TRBD2. With 6 bases clipped from V and 4 bases from J, the junction kept 1 base outside the gene matches. CDR1 is MNHEY, CDR2 SVGAGI, per germline. There are 13 residues in the CDR3. CDR3 nucleotides: TGTGCCAGCAGAACTAGCGGCACCGGGGAGCTGTTTTTT. Encoded protein: CASRTSGTGELFF.

J is TRBJ1-1 and V is TRBV6-1; 9 bases line up with TRBD1. Trimming took 7 bases from V and 5 from J; bases not matched to a gene: 8. Germline CDR1 reads MNHNS; CDR2 reads SASEGT. This CDR3 has 14 amino acids. The CDR3 DNA reads as TGTGCCAGCATCAGGGACAGGGTTAGGACTGAAGCTTTCTTT. Protein product: CASIRDRVRTEAFF.

The CDR3 here is CASSVEQGKDTQYF. The CDR3 DNA reads TGTGCCAGCAGCGTAGAACAGGGGAAGGATACGCAGTATTTT. The chain couples TRBV9 to TRBJ2-3, with 7 bases aligning to TRBD1. Germline-derived CDR1 and CDR2 are SGDLS and YYNGEE. V lost 0 bases to trimming and J lost 6 bases; unmatched junction nucleotides: 4. The CDR3 is 14 amino acids.

V and J are TRBV5-1 and TRBJ2-2; D gene uncertain. The CDR3 is 15 residues long. Germline assignment: CDR1 SGHRS and CDR2 YFSETQ. V dropped 0 bases and J dropped 3 bases, with 9 bases sitting between them. CDR3 sequence reads: CASSLEQAYTGELFF. CDR3 in DNA: TGCGCCAGCAGCTTGGAGCAAGCCTACACCGGGGAGCTGTTTTTT.